These 15 T cell receptor beta chains came from one sample sequenced in a study of T cells in Graves' hyperthyroidism and ophthalmopathy. TCR beta CDR3 sequences were amplified from RNA transcripts. When the TCR CDR3 underwent first-round RT-PCR, the HTBI primer set was used. Each CDR3 protein gets one entry after TCRdb re-called the multiplex PCR reads with MiXCR. This table has about 590,000 distinct CDR3 sequences, roughly 14% appearing once. The sample consisted of blood. The receptor set was obtained from a woman aged 30 to 39 with Graves' hyperthyroidism.

This clonotype was picked up a small number of times. This chain links TRBV6-1 with TRBJ2-1; 7 positions match TRBD1. V trimming: 7 bases; J trimming: 6 bases; junction bases outside the gene matches: 6. The germline gives CDR1 MNHNS, CDR2 SASEGT. The CDR3 is made up of 13 amino acids. As DNA, the CDR3 is TGTGCCAGCAACAACAGGGGATCCAATGAGCAGTTCTTC. Translating it yields CASNNRGSNEQFF.

There are many counts of this clonotype. This chain links TRBV10-3 with TRBJ1-1, with D unclear. The ends were cut back, 3 bases at V and 6 bases at J, with 11 bases in the middle. CDR1 and CDR2 from the germline V gene are ENHRY and SYGVKD. There are 13 residues in the CDR3. The CDR3 DNA reads TGTGCCATCAGTGAAGGTGGTTCTTCTGAAGCTTTCTTT. It yields the protein CAISEGGSSEAFF.

This clonotype has a handful of counts. It may be a read error: a sequence one base away is much more abundant. DNA of the CDR3: TGTGCCAGCAGTACGTGGACAGGGGGCAATCAGCCCCAGCATTTT. Protein sequence: CASSTWTGGNQPQHF. The J gene is TRBJ1-5, the V gene TRBV28; 9 bases match TRBD1. Unmatched junction bases numbered 4, after V lost 5 bases and J lost 2 bases. CDR3 length equals 15 residues. Germline V lookup: CDR1 MDHEN, CDR2 SYDVKM.

The CDR3 region has the DNA TGTGCCAGTACCACCGCCCACCTGAACACTGAAGCTTTCTTT. Its translation is CASTTAHLNTEAFF. The chain recombines TRBV19 with TRBJ1-1; D unclear. V lost 7 bases and J 0 bases, leaving 12 bases between the germline ends. Per germline, CDR1 LNHDA and CDR2 SQIVND (reference sequence). The CDR3 sequence is 14 residues long.

There are many counts of this clonotype. The chain joins TRBV27 to TRBJ2-1, with D perhaps TRBD2 (6 bases). Germline assignment: CDR1 MNHEY and CDR2 SMNVEV (reference sequence). V was clipped by 4 bases and J by 2 bases, with 12 bases between them. The CDR3 has 15 amino acids. CDR3: CASSSRGRPYNEQFF. The CDR3, as DNA: TGTGCCAGCAGTTCGCGGGGCAGGCCCTACAATGAGCAGTTCTTC.

Many counts were recorded for this clonotype. The chain uses TRBV2 and TRBJ2-3; D is uncertain. Germline V gene sequence: CDR1 SNHLY, CDR2 FYNNEI. The CDR3 length is 10 residues. Trimming cost V 10 bases and J 2 bases, with 4 bases left between them. The CDR3 region is CATHTDTQYF. CDR3 bases: TGTGCCACTCACACAGATACGCAGTATTTT.

The chain employs TRBV6-1 and TRBJ1-1; D is uncertain. This CDR3 has 12 residues. Germline CDR1 MNHNS, CDR2 SASEGT. Trimming removed 5 bases at V and 3 bases at J, with 7 bases between. CDR3 sequence (DNA): TGTGCCAGCAGTCGCACCGACACTGAAGCTTTCTTT. This gives the protein CASSRTDTEAFF.

The rearrangement links TRBV12-3 or TRBV12-4 to TRBJ2-1; D remains unclear. The CDR3 contains 14 residues. V lost 3 bases to trimming and J lost 6 bases, with 12 bases between them. CDR3 amino acids: CASSFSGRSNEQFF. The CDR3 DNA reads as TGTGCCAGCAGTTTTTCTGGGCGGAGCAATGAGCAGTTCTTC.

This clonotype occurred a few times. The gene calls are TRBV7-9 and TRBJ1-1; no clear D. Germline V CDR1 and CDR2: SEHNR, FQNEAQ (reference sequence). CDR3 size: 11 residues. Trimming shortened V by 5 bases and J by 7 bases, and 8 bases separated the two germline ends. CDR3 in amino acids: CASSPRDEAFF. DNA for the CDR3: TGTGCCAGCAGCCCCCGTGATGAAGCTTTCTTT.

This clonotype was observed at least ten times. The CDR3 coding sequence is TGTGCCAGCAGCCGAGGGACAGGGCCGAATGAAAAACTGTTTTTT. Encoded protein: CASSRGTGPNEKLFF. The chain recombines TRBV3-1 with TRBJ1-4, with TRBD1 matching over 9 bases. The CDR3 has 15 amino acids. Trimming at V came to 4 bases and at J to 5 bases, leaving 5 bases not matched to a gene. Per the germline V gene, CDR1 is LGHDT and CDR2 is YNNKEL (reference sequence).

This chain uses TRBV5-1 with TRBJ1-1; D unclear. The CDR3 contains 14 residues. The V gene lost 0 bases and the J gene lost 1 base, with 7 bases spanning the gap. Looked up from germline, CDR1 is SGHRS and CDR2 is YFSETQ. CDR3 protein: CASSLAFQNTEAFF. As DNA, the CDR3 is TGCGCCAGCAGCTTGGCTTTTCAGAACACTGAAGCTTTCTTT.

This clonotype was recorded at least ten times. V is TRBV6-2 or TRBV6-3 and J is TRBJ2-5; D is undetermined. Trimming took 0 bases from V and 7 from J, leaving 24 bases between them. This CDR3 is built from 18 residues. Per the germline V gene, CDR1 is MNHEY and CDR2 is SVGEGT. In DNA form, the CDR3 reads TGTGCCAGCAGTTACTCAAGCCCTTTGGGCAGAAAGAGGAGGACCCAGTACTTC. Its translation: CASSYSSPLGRKRRTQYF.

The chain combines TRBV5-4 with TRBJ2-5; 7 bases agree with TRBD1. V shed 0 bases and J 5 bases; nucleotides not matched to a gene: 7. This CDR3 comprises 15 residues. Germline loops: CDR1 SGHNT, CDR2 YYREEE (reference sequence). In DNA form, the CDR3 reads TGTGCCAGCAGCTTGGTCCGAGGGGGCTGGGAGACCCAGTACTTC. Protein: CASSLVRGGWETQYF.

This clonotype was seen repeatedly, ten times or more. The rearrangement uses TRBV6-2 or TRBV6-3 and TRBJ1-1, with 7 positions matching TRBD1. Germline assignment: CDR1 MNHEY and CDR2 SVGEGT. This CDR3 contains 15 residues. V gave up 3 bases and J gave up 4 bases; unmatched junction bases: 8. The CDR3 DNA follows: TGTGCCAGCAGTTATGAAACCAGGGGGACCACTGAAGCTTTCTTT. Amino acid sequence: CASSYETRGTTEAFF.

This clonotype was seen repeatedly, ten times or more. The rearrangement joins TRBV7-8 to TRBJ2-3; 12 positions match TRBD2. Trimming at V came to 1 base and at J to 2 bases, leaving 10 bases not matched to a gene. The CDR3 is 19 residues long. Looked up from germline, CDR1 is SGHVS and CDR2 is FQNEAQ. CDR3 region: CASSLVASGRASITDTQYF. CDR3 bases: TGTGCCAGCAGCTTAGTGGCTAGCGGGAGGGCCTCGATCACAGATACGCAGTATTTT.